This TCR beta chain stems from a study of tumor and adjacent non-tumor tissue in lung cancer. Study-wide findings and caveats: Tumor repertoires had a smaller top 100 clone share than normal lung. Tumor tissue had significantly higher TCR diversity than normal lung. Higher tumor TCR diversity was associated with shorter survival.

This sample's RNA came from whole unsorted tissue. For this clonotype: No antigen is known for it. A much larger clonotype is one base distant, so this may be a read error. The conserved phenylalanine or tryptophan normally closing the CDR3 is absent here, so this likely arose from a read error.

TCRbeta libraries were built with three rounds of nested PCR, modified from ARM-PCR. A single record per CDR3 protein comes from TCRdb applying MiXCR to the multiplex PCR reads. The sample consists of 220,000 or so distinct CDR3 sequences, over 55% of them appearing once. This CDR3 spans 13 amino acids. Germline V gene data show CDR1 as WNHNN and CDR2 as SYGVQD (reference sequence). V lost 7 bases and J 10 bases, leaving 17 bases between the germline ends. Specimen: lung tumor tissue. This clonotype was obtained from a man in his 60s with non-small cell lung cancer. This chain uses TRBV10-1 with TRBJ2-1, with a tentative D call TRBD2 (6 bases). The CDR3 reads CASMFSGTEEQFL. The CDR3 DNA reads as TGCGCCAGCATGTTTAGCGGAACCGAGGAGCAGTTCTTA.